The present T cell receptor beta chain was sequenced within a study of blood T cells in healthy people across ages. Notes on this clonotype: Its antigen is unknown.

Using a J-beta primer mix together with a sample-barcoded 5' primer, a second PCR was run for roughly 6 to 12 cycles. TCRdb reprocessed the 5' RACE reads via MiXCR and lists one record per CDR3 protein. Found here are approximately 2,000,000 distinct CDR3 sequences, approximately 39% of them singletons; the top ten hold about 23%. Study-level points and caveats: Researchers deemed the diversity estimates from one million T cells underestimates. Greater diversity and more naive CD4+ cells were seen in long-lived donors than in aged donors. Significant beta diversity loss was already apparent by age about 42, declining roughly linearly.

With 7 bases clipped from V and 1 base from J, the junction kept 10 bases outside the gene matches. In germline, CDR1 is MNHEY, CDR2 SVGEGT. This CDR3 spans 16 amino acids. The chain recombines TRBV6-2 or TRBV6-3 with TRBJ2-3, with 8 bases identical to TRBD2. The sample consisted of blood. The source is a human donor in good health. CDR3 in amino acids: CASKAPGGAGTDTQYF. The DNA of the CDR3 is TGTGCCAGCAAAGCTCCGGGAGGGGCCGGCACAGATACGCAGTATTTT.